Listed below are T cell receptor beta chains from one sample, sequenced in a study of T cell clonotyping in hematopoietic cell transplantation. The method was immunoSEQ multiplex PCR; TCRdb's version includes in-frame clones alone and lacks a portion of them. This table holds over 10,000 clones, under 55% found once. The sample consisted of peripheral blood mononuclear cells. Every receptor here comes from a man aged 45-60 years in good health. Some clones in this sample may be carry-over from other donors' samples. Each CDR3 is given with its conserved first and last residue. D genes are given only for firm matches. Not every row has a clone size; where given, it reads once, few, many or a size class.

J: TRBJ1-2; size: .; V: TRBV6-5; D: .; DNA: TGTGCCAGCAGGTTTAACTATGGCTACACCTTC; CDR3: CASRFNYGYTF
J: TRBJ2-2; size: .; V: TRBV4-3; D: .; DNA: TGCGCCAGCAGCCAAGACAGGAACACCGGGGAGCTGTTTTTT; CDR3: CASSQDRNTGELFF
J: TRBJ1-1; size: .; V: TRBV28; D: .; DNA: TGTGCCAGCAGTCAAGTCCTGGACACTGAAGCTTTCTTT; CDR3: CASSQVLDTEAFF
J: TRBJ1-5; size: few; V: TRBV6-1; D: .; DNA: TGTGCCAGCAGTGAACTTGAGGGTTACAATCAGCCCCAGCATTTT; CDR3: CASSELEGYNQPQHF
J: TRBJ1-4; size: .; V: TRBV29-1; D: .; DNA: TGCAGCGTTGGACAGAGTAATGAAAAACTGTTTTTT; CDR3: CSVGQSNEKLFF
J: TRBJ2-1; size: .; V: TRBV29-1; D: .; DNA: TGCAGCGTTTTAACGCCGACAGGCTACTACAATGAGCAGTTCTTC; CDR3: CSVLTPTGYYNEQFF
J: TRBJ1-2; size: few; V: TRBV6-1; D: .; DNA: TGTGCCACCACGGCTCATCAGGGGCCTTATGGCTACACCTTC; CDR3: CATTAHQGPYGYTF
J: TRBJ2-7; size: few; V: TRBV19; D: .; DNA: TGTGCCAGTAGTCTAAGTAGTTCCCCCTCCTACGAGCAGTACTTC; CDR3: CASSLSSSPSYEQYF
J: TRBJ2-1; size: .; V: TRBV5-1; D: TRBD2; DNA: TGCGCCAGCAGCCCAGGAGCGGGAGGGCCGGGAATCGAGCAGTTCTTC; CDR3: CASSPGAGGPGIEQFF
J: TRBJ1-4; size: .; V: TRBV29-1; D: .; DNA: TGCAGCGTGAAGACCGATGCAACTAATGAAAAACTGTTTTTT; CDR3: CSVKTDATNEKLFF
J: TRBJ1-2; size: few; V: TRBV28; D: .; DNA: TGTGCCAGCAGAAGACAGTCTATCTATGGCTACACCTTC; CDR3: CASRRQSIYGYTF
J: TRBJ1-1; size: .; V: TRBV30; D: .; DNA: TGTGCCTGGAGTGTACGGGGGGACATCCGGACGCCGAACACTGAAGCTTTCTTT; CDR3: CAWSVRGDIRTPNTEAFF
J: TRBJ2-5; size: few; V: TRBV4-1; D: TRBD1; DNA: TGCGCCAGCAGCCAACAGACAGGGGGAGAGACCCAGTACTTC; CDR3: CASSQQTGGETQYF
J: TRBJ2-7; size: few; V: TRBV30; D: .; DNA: TGTGCCTGGAGTACCACTAACGAGCAGTACTTC; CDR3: CAWSTTNEQYF
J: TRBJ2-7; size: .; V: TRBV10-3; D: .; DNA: TGTGCCATCAGTGAGCGGCACGAGCAGTACTTC; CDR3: CAISERHEQYF
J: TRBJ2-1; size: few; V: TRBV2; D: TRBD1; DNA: TGTGCCAGCAGGAAGACAGGGCTGGGCAATGAGCAGTTCTTC; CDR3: CASRKTGLGNEQFF
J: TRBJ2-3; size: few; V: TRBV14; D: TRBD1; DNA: TGTGCCAGCAGCCCGACCGGGACAGGGAGGACAGATACGCAGTATTTT; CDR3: CASSPTGTGRTDTQYF
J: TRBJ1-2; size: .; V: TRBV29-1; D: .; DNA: TGCAGCGTTTCGGGCAGTTTCTTATATGGCTACACCTTC; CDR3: CSVSGSFLYGYTF
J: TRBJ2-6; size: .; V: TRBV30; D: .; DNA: TGTGCCTGGACGGTGTCTGGGGCCAACGTCCTGACTTTC; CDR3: CAWTVSGANVLTF
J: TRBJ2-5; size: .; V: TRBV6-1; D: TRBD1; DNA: TGTGCCAGCAGTGAAAGACAGGGTACGCAAGAGACCCAGTACTTC; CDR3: CASSERQGTQETQYF
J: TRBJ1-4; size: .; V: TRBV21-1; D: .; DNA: TGTGCCAGCAGCAAGGGTGGGCCGAATGAAAAACTGTTTTTT; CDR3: CASSKGGPNEKLFF
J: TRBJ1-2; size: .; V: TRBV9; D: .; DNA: TGTGCCAGCAGCTCCAGCGAAGGCTACACCTTC; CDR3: CASSSSEGYTF
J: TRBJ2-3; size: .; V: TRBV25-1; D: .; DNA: TGTGCCAGCAGTGACTCGTGGGGCTGGGATACGCAGTATTTT; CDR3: CASSDSWGWDTQYF
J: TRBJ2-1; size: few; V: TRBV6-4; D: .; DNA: TGTGCCAGCAGTGCCGGGGGCGTGAATAGTGAGCAGTTCTTC; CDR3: CASSAGGVNSEQFF
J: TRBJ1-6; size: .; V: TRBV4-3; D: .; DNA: TGCGCCAGCAGCCAAGATCGACAGAACTATAATTCACCCCTCCACTTT; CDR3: CASSQDRQNYNSPLHF
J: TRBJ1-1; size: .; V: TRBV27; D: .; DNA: TGTGCCAGCAGTTTGTTCAGAGGGAACACTGAAGCTTTCTTT; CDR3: CASSLFRGNTEAFF
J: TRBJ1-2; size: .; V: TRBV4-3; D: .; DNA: TGCGCCAGCAGCCAAGATAAGGGGCAGCTGGTCTCTCGGGGCTACACCTTC; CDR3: CASSQDKGQLVSRGYTF
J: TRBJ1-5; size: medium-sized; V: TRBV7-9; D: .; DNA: TGTGCCAGCACCTCCGGGGGGAATCAGCCCCAGCATTTT; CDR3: CASTSGGNQPQHF
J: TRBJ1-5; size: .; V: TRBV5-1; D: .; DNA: TGCGCCAGCAGCTTGATCGTCGGGCAGCCCCAGCATTTT; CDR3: CASSLIVGQPQHF
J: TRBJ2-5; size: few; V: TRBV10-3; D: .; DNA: TGTGCCATCAGTGGGGACCAAGAGACCCAGTACTTC; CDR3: CAISGDQETQYF
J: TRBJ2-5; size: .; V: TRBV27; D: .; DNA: TGTGCCAGCAGTTTACGCGGCCAAGAGACCCAGTACTTC; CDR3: CASSLRGQETQYF
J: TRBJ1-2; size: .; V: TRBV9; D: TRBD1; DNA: TGTGCCAGCAGCGTAGTGACCAGGGGGTCTAACTATGGCTACACCTTC; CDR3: CASSVVTRGSNYGYTF
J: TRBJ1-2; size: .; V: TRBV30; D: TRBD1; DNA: TGTGCCTGGAGTTGGACAGGATTTGGCTACACCTTC; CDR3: CAWSWTGFGYTF
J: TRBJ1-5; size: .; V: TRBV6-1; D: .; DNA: TGTGCCAGCAGTGAAGGTCCAGGTCGAGCGGACCAGCCCCAGCATTTT; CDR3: CASSEGPGRADQPQHF
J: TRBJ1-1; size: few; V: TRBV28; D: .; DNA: TGTGCCAGCAGTTTATCGGGGTCTAACACTGAAGCTTTCTTT; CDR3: CASSLSGSNTEAFF
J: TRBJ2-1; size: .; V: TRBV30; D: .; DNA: TGTGCCTGGAGCGGAACCGTGGATGAGCAGTTCTTC; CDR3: CAWSGTVDEQFF